This TCR beta chain was recorded in a study of blood T cells in healthy people across ages. General study points: Versus aged donors, long-lived donors had higher diversity and more naive CD4+ cells.

In the case of this clonotype: No antigen is known for it.

Trimming took 3 bases from V and 2 from J; bases not matched to a gene: 15. Per the germline V gene, CDR1 is LGHNT and CDR2 is FRNRAP. The CDR3 is 19 residues long. The second PCR ran roughly 6 to 11 cycles with a sample-barcoded 5' primer and J-beta primers. One entry per CDR3 protein, called by TCRdb with MiXCR from the 5' RACE reads. The table has around 1,000,000 distinct CDR3 sequences, almost 25% seen once. Isolation recovered at least 6 million PBMCs from every sample. This sample was also put to use in a study of T cells of mothers and their children. This second study says: A slight, non-significant increase in overlap was found for related mother-child pairs relative to unrelated pairs.

The chain employs TRBV12-5 and TRBJ2-2; 7 bases line up with TRBD2. The receptor was isolated from a girl aged 2-10 years in good health. The sequencing sample was made of blood. For the CDR3, the DNA is TGTGCTAGTGGTTTTGTCTCATGGGGAGGGAACTACAACACCGGGGAGCTGTTTTTT. It encodes CASGFVSWGGNYNTGELFF.